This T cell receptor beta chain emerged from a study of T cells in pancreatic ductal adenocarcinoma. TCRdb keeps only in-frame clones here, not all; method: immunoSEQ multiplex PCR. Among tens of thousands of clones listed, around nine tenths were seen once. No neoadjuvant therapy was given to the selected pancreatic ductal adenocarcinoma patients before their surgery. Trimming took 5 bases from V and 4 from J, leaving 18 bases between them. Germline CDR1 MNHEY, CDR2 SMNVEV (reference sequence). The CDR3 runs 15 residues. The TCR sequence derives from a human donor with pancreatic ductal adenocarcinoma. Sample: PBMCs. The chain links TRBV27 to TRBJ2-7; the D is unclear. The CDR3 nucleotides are TGTGCCAGCAGTCCCGCCGCCGGGTCCCTTTACGAGCAGTACTTC. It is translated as CASSPAAGSLYEQYF.